This TCR beta chain came from a study of cytomegalovirus exposure and HLA in healthy donors. Study background: As released early, the data held 70 million to 100 million unique TCRs from HLA-typed donors.

CDR3 size: 19 residues. Germline V lookup: CDR1 SSHAT, CDR2 FNYEAQ (reference sequence). Study outcomes and limitations: In a later analysis, V- and J-gene trimming of beta chains associated with a DCLRE1C missense variant, replicated independently. The investigators catalogued 150 to 200 TCR beta chains as cytomegalovirus-associated.

Comment on this clone: The target antigen is unknown. The junction shows a germline mismatch at one end, possibly a read error.

Primers included in the PCR were 60 Vbeta and 13 Jbeta primers. TCRdb's copy holds only in-frame clones and misses some; the assay was immunoSEQ multiplex PCR. The sample holds approximately 170,000 clones, over 80% seen once. The sequenced material came from PBMCs. This sequence was found in a boy between 2 and 15 years old in good health and CMV-seronegative. This rearrangement joins TRBV7-7 to TRBJ2-3; 7 bases align to TRBD2. The CDR3 coding sequence is TGTGCTAGCAGCTTAGAGGTGACGGGGAGGGTGCACGGGGCAGATACGCAGTATTTT. This sequence encodes CASSLEVTGRVHGADTQYF. The full variable domain, rest sourced from reference TRBV7-7 and TRBJ2-3, is GAGVSQSPRYKVTKRGQDVTLRCDPISSHATLYWYQQALGQGPEFLTYFNYEAQPDKSGLPSDRFSAERPEGSISTLTIQRTEQRDSAMYRCASSLEVTGRVHGADTQYFGPGTRLTVL.